Below, 3 T cell receptor beta chains from the same sample are listed, as sequenced in a study of blood T cell repertoires in COVID-19. Profiling relied on immunoSEQ multiplex PCR, and the TCRdb table lists in-frame clones only, not all of them. This table holds hundreds of thousands of clones, roughly 89% found once. The sample taken for sequencing was PBMCs or T cells enriched from blood (not recorded which). Receptors were obtained from a middle-aged woman who had recovered from COVID-19.

This chain links TRBV7-3 with TRBJ2-1; 8 positions agree with TRBD2. Germline CDR1 SGHTA, CDR2 FQGTGA. V shed 5 bases and J 7 bases; nucleotides not matched to a gene: 10. CDR3 length equals 15 residues. CDR3 region: CASSPQAGVRNEQFF. CDR3 in DNA: TGTGCCAGCAGCCCGCAAGCGGGAGTACGGAATGAGCAGTTCTTC.

This chain joins TRBV19 and TRBJ1-6; D gene ambiguous. Germline values: CDR1 LNHDA, CDR2 SQIVND (reference sequence). CDR3 length: 12 residues. The V and J ends lost 4 bases and 11 bases respectively, with 9 bases between them. CDR3 DNA: TGTGCCAGTAGTACCCCGACTGCACCCCTCCACTTT. Protein: CASSTPTAPLHF. Using reference TRBV19 and TRBJ1-6 for the parts outside the CDR3, the full variable domain is DGGITQSPKYLFRKEGQNVTLSCEQNLNHDAMYWYRQDPGQGLRLIYYSQIVNDFQKGDIAEGYSVSREKKESFPLTVTSAQKNPTAFYLCASSTPTAPLHFGNGTRLTVT.

The V and J genes are TRBV5-4 and TRBJ1-2; 7 nucleotides agree with TRBD1. Losses at the gene ends were 6 bases for V and 6 bases for J; bases not matched to a gene: 14. Germline CDR1 is SGHNT and CDR2 is YYREEE (reference sequence). CDR3 length equals 15 residues. CDR3 protein: CASKAQGQLWHGYTF. In DNA, the CDR3 is TGTGCCAGCAAGGCACAGGGACAGCTGTGGCATGGCTACACCTTC.